The 5 T cell receptor beta chains listed next were all sequenced from one sample in a study of blood T cell repertoires in COVID-19. Sequenced by immunoSEQ multiplex PCR; TCRdb stores in-frame clones only, minus some. The repertoire includes around 140,000 clones, 78% of them detected once, and around 6% sits in the top ten. The specimen was PBMCs or T cells enriched from blood (not recorded which). These receptors were taken from a woman in her forties or fifties who had recovered from COVID-19.

The V call is TRBV28, the J call TRBJ1-3; maybe TRBD1 (5 bases). Germline V CDR1 and CDR2: MDHEN, SYDVKM. The CDR3 runs to 13 residues. Trimming pared 4 bases from V and 4 bases from J, leaving 8 bases between. This CDR3 reads CASSYDRGNTIYF. The CDR3 nucleotides read TGTGCCAGCAGTTATGACAGAGGAAACACCATATATTTT.

This CDR3 reads CASHRDMNTEAFF. The CDR3 DNA follows: TGTGCCAGCCACCGAGACATGAACACTGAAGCTTTCTTT. The chain recombines TRBV2 with TRBJ1-1; the D is unclear. CDR1 is SNHLY and CDR2 is FYNNEI in the germline V gene. The V end was cut by 8 bases, the J end by 0 bases, with 10 bases between. The CDR3 covers 13 residues.

V gene TRBV7-8 combines with J gene TRBJ1-1, with TRBD1 matching 7 bases. Germline assignment: CDR1 SGHVS and CDR2 FQNEAQ. Trimming cost V 4 bases and J 4 bases; bases outside gene matches: 24. This CDR3 is built from 20 residues. CDR3 amino acids: CASSSRPGRGAGSGGTEAFF. CDR3 DNA sequence: TGTGCCAGCAGCTCACGGCCCGGCAGGGGGGCTGGGTCAGGGGGCACTGAAGCTTTCTTT.

This chain joins TRBV6-2 or TRBV6-3 and TRBJ2-5; D remains ambiguous. The length of the CDR3 is 14 residues. V was clipped by 0 bases and J by 5 bases, with 10 bases between them. Per germline, CDR1 MNHEY and CDR2 SVGEGT. CDR3 sequence: CASSYSPERETQYF. The CDR3 DNA is TGTGCCAGCAGTTACTCACCCGAGAGGGAGACCCAGTACTTC.

This clone was detected only a few times. The chain joins TRBV24-1 to TRBJ2-5, with D maybe TRBD1 (6 bases). The CDR3 is 15 amino acids. The V gene lost 5 bases and the J gene lost 2 bases, with 14 bases spanning the gap. The germline CDR1 and CDR2 sequences are KGHDR and SFDVKD. CDR3 nucleotide sequence: TGTGCCACCAGTGCCCGGGACACAGTGCAAGAGACCCAGTACTTC. As protein: CATSARDTVQETQYF.